This entry concerns a single T cell receptor (beta chain). The antigen is unknown. Assay used: immunoSEQ multiplex PCR; TCRdb lists only in-frame clones, some missing. The sample comprises about 14,000 clones, approximately 80% of which are singletons, and around 1.8% rests with the top ten. Germline CDR1 and CDR2: MNHNS and SASEGT. With 1 base removed from V and 5 bases from J, the gap between germline ends came to 17 bases. There are 16 residues in the CDR3. The data belong to a study of PD-1 blockade in mismatch repair-deficient tumors. Findings and caveats of the study: Rapid post-treatment expansion, then contraction, generally preceding radiologic response, marked tumor-resident clones.

The input for sequencing was PBMCs, taken less than 15 weeks after starting pembrolizumab. This TCR derives from an adult with mismatch repair-deficient cancer. V is TRBV6-1 and J is TRBJ1-2; D not certain. The CDR3 protein is CASSEGLVAGYYGYTF. The CDR3 region has the DNA TGTGCCAGCAGTGAAGGTCTGGTGGCAGGTTATTATGGCTACACCTTC.